This T cell receptor beta chain was recorded in a study of Ad26.COV2.S vaccination and SARS-CoV-2 variants. With respect to this clone: What it binds is not known.

CDR3 length equals 16 residues. Germline CDR1 reads SEHNR; CDR2 reads FQNEAQ (reference sequence). V was clipped by 0 bases and J by 5 bases, with 16 bases between them. Treatment in this sample: about 20 received Ad26.COV2.S at low or high dose, single or two shots; roughly five received placebo; per-sample allocation not given. At day 63 after the first vaccine or placebo injection, samples were drawn. This person who donated was an adult of 18-55 years in Boston. General study findings and limits: The TCR breadth and depth analyses may have produced an underestimate of total T cell responses. Substantial post-vaccination breadth of spike-specific CD8+ and CD4+ T cell responses was reported.

The data were produced by immunoSEQ multiplex PCR, yet TCRdb's version contains in-frame clones alone and is incomplete. The sample records 300,000 to 400,000 clones, around 87% being singletons. This TCR was sampled from a person aged 18-65 years who received the Ad26.COV2.S COVID-19 vaccine or a placebo. The source was peripheral blood, collected in a trial of Ad26.COV2.S vaccine versus placebo. The chain has TRBV7-9 and TRBJ2-5; D remains ambiguous. The CDR3 region has the DNA TGTGCCAGCAGCTTAGCCTTATCTTCCCCACGCGAGACCCAGTACTTC. Translation gives CASSLALSSPRETQYF.